The 30 T cell receptor beta chains reported below all come from one sample, sequenced in a study of OX40 agonist ivuxolimab in advanced cancers. Sequencing used immunoSEQ multiplex PCR; TCRdb keeps in-frame clones, though not all of them. The sample yields more than 50,000 clones, approximately 80% seen once. Sequenced here: CD4+ or CD8+ T cells sorted from blood, sampled in a trial of the OX40 agonist ivuxolimab. The receptor set was obtained from an adult with an advanced solid tumor such as melanoma, head and neck, liver or kidney cancer.

The gene calls are TRBV6-5 and TRBJ1-2; 7 nucleotides match TRBD1. With V trimmed by 5 bases and J by 2 bases, 5 bases remained unmatched. CDR3 length: 14 amino acids. From germline, CDR1 is MNHEY and CDR2 SVGAGI. CDR3 DNA: TGTGCCAGCAGTAACGCGGACAGGAACTATGGCTACACCTTC. This encodes CASSNADRNYGYTF.

A few counts support this clone. This chain links TRBV5-1 with TRBJ2-3; D is tentatively TRBD1 or TRBD2 (5 bases each). V was shortened by 0 bases and J by 0 bases, with 11 bases between the two germline ends. In germline, CDR1 is SGHRS, CDR2 YFSETQ. This CDR3 has 16 amino acids. The CDR3 loop is CASSLGGSPSTDTQYF. The CDR3 DNA sequence: TGCGCCAGCAGCTTGGGGGGGAGCCCTAGCACAGATACGCAGTATTTT.

The chain uses TRBV9 and TRBJ1-1; the D is unclear. Germline lookup yields CDR1 SGDLS and CDR2 YYNGEE. The CDR3 is 13 residues long. V lost 3 bases and J lost 1, with 7 bases in between. The CDR3 loop is CASSAVGNTEAFF. The CDR3, as DNA: TGTGCCAGCAGCGCTGTAGGGAACACTGAAGCTTTCTTT.

The chain couples TRBV7-2 to TRBJ2-2; D gene unclear. The germline CDR1 and CDR2 sequences are SGHTA and FQGNSA. The CDR3 totals 14 residues. With 7 bases removed from V and 4 bases from J, the gap between germline ends came to 13 bases. The CDR3 nucleotides read TGTGCCAGCACCAAGGACCCCGCCACCGGGGAGCTGTTTTTT. Protein product: CASTKDPATGELFF.

The sample holds a few counts of this clone. This rearrangement joins TRBV18 to TRBJ1-2, with D tentatively TRBD1 (5 bases). The CDR3 totals 17 residues. Germline lookup yields CDR1 KGHSH and CDR2 LQKENI. Between the trimmed V and J ends, which lost 5 bases and 0 bases, there was a span of 19 bases. The CDR3 DNA is TGTGCCAGCTCATCGGGACCCCCCTCGGGAGCTAACTATGGCTACACCTTC. It is translated as CASSSGPPSGANYGYTF.

The chain carries TRBV5-5 and TRBJ2-7; 8 bases agree with TRBD2. The CDR3 contains 14 residues. Germline CDR1 SGHKS, CDR2 YYEKEE (reference sequence). The J segment lost 3 bases and the V segment lost 2 bases, leaving 4 bases of the junction unmatched. CDR3 sequence (DNA): TGTGCCAGCAGCTTTCATGCGGGAGGCTACGAGCAGTACTTC. Translating gives CASSFHAGGYEQYF.

In this sample, this clone turned up a few times. The chain joins TRBV7-2 to TRBJ2-5; D not certain. The V gene's germline CDR1 is SGHTA and CDR2 FQGNSA. V shed 5 bases and J shed 1 base, with 2 bases lying between them. The CDR3 covers 11 residues. CDR3 nucleotide sequence: TGTGCCAGCAGCCTCCAAGAGACCCAGTACTTC. It is translated as CASSLQETQYF.

A few counts support this clone. The genes are TRBV19 and TRBJ2-5, with D possibly being TRBD2 (6 bases). Trimming stripped 1 base from V and 5 bases from J, with 14 bases between. Germline loops: CDR1 LNHDA, CDR2 SQIVND (reference sequence). CDR3 size: 15 residues. The CDR3 bases are TGTGCCAGTAGTATAGCGGTAGGGAGGCAGGAGACCCAGTACTTC. Translating it yields CASSIAVGRQETQYF.

The chain employs TRBV30 and TRBJ1-6; D uncertain. Germline V lookup: CDR1 GTSNPN, CDR2 SVGIG (reference sequence). CDR3 size: 14 residues. Trimming pared 2 bases from V and 6 bases from J, leaving 11 bases between. In DNA form, the CDR3 reads TGTGCCTGGAGTAAGGGCGCACGTAATTCACCCCTCCACTTT. Translation: CAWSKGARNSPLHF.

The chain is built from TRBV9 and TRBJ1-2, with 10 bases fitting TRBD1. This CDR3 has 14 residues. Germline V CDR1 and CDR2: SGDLS, YYNGEE. The J segment lost 6 bases and the V segment lost 4 bases, leaving 6 bases of the junction unmatched. The CDR3 nucleotides are TGTGCCAGCAGCCCTACTGACAGGGGGCATGGCTACACCTTC. Its protein is CASSPTDRGHGYTF.

CDR3 coding DNA: TGCGCCAGCAGCGAGACGGTAGCCAAAAACATTCAGTACTTC. This sequence encodes CASSETVAKNIQYF. The V gene is TRBV5-1, the J gene TRBJ2-4, with D uncertain. The V end lost 4 bases, the J end lost 0 bases, and 8 bases lay between the germline ends. The germline V gene has CDR1 SGHRS and CDR2 YFSETQ. The CDR3 has 14 amino acids.

The J gene is TRBJ2-1, the V gene TRBV2; possible D gene TRBD1, 5 bases. Germline CDR1 is SNHLY and CDR2 is FYNNEI. Between the trimmed V and J ends, which lost 6 bases and 5 bases, there was a span of 17 bases. CDR3 size: 15 residues. The CDR3 is CASSRDPVANNEQFF. The CDR3 coding sequence is TGTGCCAGCAGCAGGGATCCGGTGGCTAACAATGAGCAGTTCTTC.

This chain joins TRBV4-1 and TRBJ2-7; maybe TRBD1 (6 bases). V was pared by 3 bases and J by 0 bases, with 21 bases between. The CDR3 is 18 amino acids. Germline V gene sequence: CDR1 MGHRA, CDR2 YSYEKL. CDR3 sequence (DNA): TGCGCCAGCAGCCACCCCGGGCCCACAGGGCGGACCTCCTACGAGCAGTACTTC. This gives the protein CASSHPGPTGRTSYEQYF.

The V and J genes are TRBV18 and TRBJ2-2; TRBD1 matches 7 bases. V trimming: 5 bases; J trimming: 6 bases; junction bases outside the gene matches: 3. The CDR3 is made up of 13 amino acids. Germline CDR1 reads KGHSH; CDR2 reads LQKENI. The CDR3 loop reads CASSTGDAGELFF. DNA of the CDR3: TGTGCCAGCTCAACAGGGGATGCCGGGGAGCTGTTTTTT. Variable domain in full (rest from reference TRBV18 and TRBJ2-2): NAGVMQNPRHLVRRRGQEARLRCSPMKGHSHVYWYRQLPEEGLKFMVYLQKENIIDESGMPKERFSAEFPKEGPSILRIQQVVRGDSAAYFCASSTGDAGELFFGEGSRLTVL.

This chain uses TRBV4-3 with TRBJ2-2, with 9 nucleotides matching TRBD2. CDR3 length equals 15 residues. J was trimmed by 8 bases and V by 0 bases; bases with no gene match: 4. CDR1 is LGHNA and CDR2 is YSLEER in the germline V gene. This CDR3 is CASSQDLTSGGELFF. As DNA, the CDR3 is TGCGCCAGCAGCCAAGATCTTACTAGCGGGGGGGAGCTGTTTTTT.

The chain uses TRBV5-1 and TRBJ2-3, with D perhaps matching TRBD1 (5 bases). V shed 3 bases and J shed 7 bases, with 21 bases lying between them. The CDR3 contains 16 residues. Germline loops: CDR1 SGHRS, CDR2 YFSETQ. CDR3 region: CASSWGLDTDGHTQYF. CDR3 nucleotide sequence: TGCGCCAGCAGCTGGGGCCTGGACACGGACGGCCATACGCAGTATTTT.

J is TRBJ2-5 and V is TRBV7-2, with D possibly matching TRBD1 (5 bases). The CDR3 consists of 14 residues. Germline-derived CDR1 and CDR2 are SGHTA and FQGNSA. Trimming removed 4 bases from V and 4 bases from J, with 13 bases in between. The CDR3 spells CASSSRVWGETQYF. The CDR3 DNA follows: TGTGCCAGCAGCTCCAGGGTCTGGGGAGAGACCCAGTACTTC.

V is TRBV4-3 and J is TRBJ1-1; D call uncertain. CDR1 and CDR2 from the germline V gene are LGHNA and YSLEER. The germline V and J ends were trimmed by 0 bases and 9 bases, with 17 bases remaining between them. The CDR3 contains 15 residues. CDR3 nucleotide sequence: TGCGCCAGCAGCCAAGATATCGGCGGGCAGTCTCAAGCTTTCTTT. Translating gives CASSQDIGGQSQAFF.

The chain carries TRBV5-1 and TRBJ2-7; 8 bases map to TRBD1. The V gene's germline CDR1 is SGHRS and CDR2 YFSETQ. CDR3 length: 15 amino acids. The J segment lost 5 bases and the V segment lost 2 bases, leaving 9 bases of the junction unmatched. CDR3 residues: CASSFGQGANDEQYF. CDR3 DNA: TGCGCCAGCAGCTTTGGCCAGGGGGCTAACGACGAGCAGTACTTC.

The V gene is TRBV5-1, the J gene TRBJ2-7; D is uncertain. This CDR3 has 15 residues. Germline-derived CDR1 and CDR2 are SGHRS and YFSETQ. V lost 1 base, J lost 0 bases, and 11 bases lay in between. The CDR3 region is CASSLPPSLSYEQYF. As DNA, the CDR3 is TGCGCCAGCAGCTTGCCTCCCTCCCTCTCCTACGAGCAGTACTTC.

V usage is TRBV4-1 and J usage is TRBJ2-7, with 7 bases matching TRBD2. J lost 0 bases, V lost 3 bases, and 14 bases had no gene match. Germline loops: CDR1 MGHRA, CDR2 YSYEKL. This CDR3 region has 18 residues. The CDR3 DNA reads as TGCGCCAGCAGCCAGGGCCCCCTCCAGCGGGGTAACTCCTACGAGCAGTACTTC. It is translated as CASSQGPLQRGNSYEQYF.

This clone was counted a few times. V usage is TRBV27 and J usage is TRBJ1-3; no clear D. This CDR3 has 15 amino acids. V lost 1 base and J 0 bases, leaving 7 bases between the germline ends. Germline V lookup: CDR1 MNHEY, CDR2 SMNVEV (reference sequence). The CDR3 is CASSLFAGSGNTIYF. For the CDR3, the DNA is TGTGCCAGCAGTTTATTCGCCGGCTCTGGAAACACCATATATTTT.

J is TRBJ1-2 and V is TRBV5-4, with D possibly TRBD1 on 5 matching bases. This CDR3 has 15 residues. Deletions cut 0 bases from V and 2 bases from J, with 11 bases between. CDR1 is SGHNT, CDR2 YYREEE, per germline (reference sequence). CDR3 coding DNA: TGTGCCAGCAGCTTGGCCTCGGCAGGGAACTATGGCTACACCTTC. It specifies CASSLASAGNYGYTF.

This chain joins TRBV4-3 and TRBJ1-1, with a possible D match to TRBD1 (5 bases). This CDR3 has 13 amino acids. Germline V gene data show CDR1 as LGHNA and CDR2 as YSLEER. Trimming stripped 2 bases from V and 3 bases from J, with 7 bases between. Here the CDR3 reads CASSQLRDTEAFF. DNA of the CDR3: TGCGCCAGCAGCCAACTCAGGGACACTGAAGCTTTCTTT.

This chain's CDR3 is CASSLAQNGPQYF. The CDR3 region has the DNA TGTGCCAGCAGCTTGGCCCAGAACGGACCGCAGTACTTC. The V call is TRBV5-5, the J call TRBJ2-7; D is unclear. The germline V and J ends were trimmed by 0 bases and 9 bases, with 13 bases remaining between them. Germline values: CDR1 SGHKS, CDR2 YYEKEE (reference sequence). The CDR3 runs 13 residues.

This rearrangement joins TRBV5-1 to TRBJ2-7; D may match TRBD1 or TRBD2 (5 bases each). V lost 3 bases, J lost 3 bases, and 16 bases lay in between. Germline V gene data show CDR1 as SGHRS and CDR2 as YFSETQ. The CDR3 is made up of 15 amino acids. CDR3 protein: CASSSLPGTLYEQYF. Here the CDR3 DNA reads TGCGCCAGCAGCTCCCTGCCAGGGACCCTCTACGAGCAGTACTTC.

The chain uses TRBV11-3 and TRBJ2-2; 11 bases are shared with TRBD2. V shed 5 bases, J shed 3 bases, and the junction held 2 bases outside the gene matches. This CDR3 is built from 15 residues. Germline assignment: CDR1 SGHNT and CDR2 YENEEA. CDR3 DNA: TGTGCCAGCAGCAGACTAGCGGGGTACACCGGGGAGCTGTTTTTT. As protein: CASSRLAGYTGELFF.

V gene TRBV19 combines with J gene TRBJ1-1; TRBD1 matches at 8 bases. The CDR3 spans 16 residues. Unmatched junction bases numbered 8, after V lost 5 bases and J lost 0 bases. Germline loops: CDR1 LNHDA, CDR2 SQIVND (reference sequence). CDR3 bases: TGTGCCAGTAGTCTCTCGACAGGGGTTATGAACACTGAAGCTTTCTTT. This sequence encodes CASSLSTGVMNTEAFF.

Only a few counts were recorded for this clone. V and J are TRBV6-5 and TRBJ2-7; tentatively, D is TRBD2 (6 bases). Germline CDR1 and CDR2: MNHEY and SVGAGI. The CDR3 loop spans 15 amino acids. V was pared by 6 bases and J by 3 bases, with 18 bases between. The DNA of the CDR3 is TGTGCCAGCAGAAAAGGAGGGGAACCCAACTACGAGCAGTACTTC. This codes for CASRKGGEPNYEQYF.

The gene calls are TRBV12-5 and TRBJ2-5, with TRBD2 matching 13 bases. Germline CDR1 and CDR2: LGHNT and FRNRAP. This CDR3 comprises 18 residues. V trimming: 3 bases; J trimming: 4 bases; junction bases outside the gene matches: 11. In nucleotides, the CDR3 is TGTGCTAGTGGTTTCCTAATTACTAGCGGGGGGGCTAGAGAGACCCAGTACTTC. It is translated as CASGFLITSGGARETQYF.